The rows below give T cell receptor beta chains drawn from one sample of a study of control samples from healthy donors and cancer patients. TCRdb keeps only in-frame clones here, not all; method: immunoSEQ multiplex PCR. This sample has over 200,000 clones, with almost 85% found just once. Input material: PBMCs. Receptors were obtained from a woman aged 60-75 years with lung cancer. CDR3s include the opening cysteine and the closing phenylalanine or tryptophan. The order of the fields is V gene, J gene, clone size, D gene, CDR3 protein, CDR3 DNA. The D gene is left open where the match is weak. Only part of the rows carry a size: once, few, many, or a class if the clone is expanded.

>TRBV4-1|TRBJ1-5|once|-
CASSQGITQGNQPQHF
TGCGCCAGCAGCCAAGGGATAACCCAGGGGAATCAGCCCCAGCATTTT
>TRBV5-1|TRBJ2-3|-|-
CASSPTRAVTDTQYF
TGCGCCAGCAGCCCTACAAGGGCTGTCACAGATACGCAGTATTTT
>TRBV19|TRBJ2-5|-|TRBD2
CATSTSGQETQYF
TGTGCCACCAGTACTAGCGGTCAAGAGACCCAGTACTTC
>TRBV15|TRBJ1-3|once|-
CATSRDGFPGNTIYF
TGTGCCACCAGCAGAGATGGGTTCCCGGGAAACACCATATATTTT
>TRBV2|TRBJ2-7|-|-
CASSEATYEQYF
TGTGCCAGCAGTGAAGCTACCTACGAGCAGTACTTC
>TRBV11-3|TRBJ2-3|-|-
CASSERTNTDTQYF
TGTGCCAGCAGCGAAAGGACTAACACAGATACGCAGTATTTT
>TRBV6-5|TRBJ2-7|-|TRBD1
CASKTGPYEQYF
TGTGCCAGCAAGACAGGGCCTTACGAGCAGTACTTC
>TRBV5-4|TRBJ2-7|-|TRBD1
CASSSRHRGDYEQYF
TGTGCCAGCAGCTCAAGGCACAGGGGAGACTACGAGCAGTACTTC
>TRBV24-1|TRBJ2-1|-|-
CATSDTGEQFF
TGTGCCACCAGTGACACCGGGGAGCAGTTCTTC
>TRBV4-1|TRBJ1-6|few|-
CASSHPGGKGDNNSPLHF
TGCGCCAGCAGCCACCCCGGGGGAAAGGGGGACAATAATTCACCCCTCCACTTT